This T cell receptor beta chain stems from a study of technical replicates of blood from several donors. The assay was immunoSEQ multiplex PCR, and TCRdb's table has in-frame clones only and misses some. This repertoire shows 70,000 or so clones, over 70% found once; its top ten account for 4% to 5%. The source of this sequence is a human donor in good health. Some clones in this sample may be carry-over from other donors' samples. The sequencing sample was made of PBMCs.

CDR3 amino acids: CASSRAGGYETQYF. CDR3 sequence (DNA): TGCGCCAGCAGCCGCGCGGGAGGGTATGAGACCCAGTACTTC. V gene TRBV5-1 combines with J gene TRBJ2-5; 9 nucleotides align to TRBD2. Germline loops: CDR1 SGHRS, CDR2 YFSETQ. V was clipped by 4 bases and J by 5 bases; unmatched bases: 6. CDR3 length: 14 residues.